This TCR beta chain is from a study of blood T cell repertoires in COVID-19. Study overall: There were acute and convalescent COVID-19 samples, and they came from the United States, Italy and Spain. Sample material is recorded as cDNA or gDNA derived from T cells, B-cell-depleted T cells, or PBMCs.

In germline, CDR1 is SGHNT, CDR2 YYREEE (reference sequence). The CDR3 has 16 residues. Trimming removed 4 bases from V and 0 bases from J; junction bases left unmatched: 8. In the original workflow: Amplifying reference gene primers gave estimates of nucleated cell counts. Generated by immunoSEQ multiplex PCR, the TCRdb table keeps only in-frame clones and is missing some. D and trimming come from the DNA, and the V and J calls and clone size come from that table. The sample has 75,000 to 100,000 clones; approximately 72% are singletons. This receptor was taken from a man between 65 and 85 years old with acute or convalescent COVID-19. The genes are TRBV5-4 and TRBJ2-3, with 7 positions matching TRBD2. Sequencing used peripheral blood. Here the CDR3 reads CASSAPLAASTDTQYF. DNA of the CDR3: TGTGCCAGCAGCGCCCCCCTAGCGGCTAGCACAGATACGCAGTATTTT.